This TCR beta chain was obtained from a study of beta chain features in type 1 diabetes. Overall study findings and caveats: Patients with Type 1 diabetes showed moderately but significantly shorter TCRB CDR3s in all four CD4+ subsets. Unsettled here was the matter of whether HLA type influences TCRB rearrangement.

The germline V gene encodes CDR1 SGHNT and CDR2 YENEEA. The CDR3 covers 17 residues. The V gene end was trimmed by 5 bases and the J gene end by 10 bases; junction bases not matched to a gene: 18. This clone was seen more than once but under ten times. The antigen is not known. The whole isolated RNA underwent reverse transcription, so sequencing captured expressed TCRB transcripts. Measured with immunoSEQ multiplex PCR; TCRdb has only the in-frame clones, and not every one. The sample lists about 160,000 clones, 8.5% to 10% occurring once. The chain couples TRBV11-3 to TRBJ1-4, with TRBD1 identical over 8 bases. Input material: central memory CD4+ T cells from blood. The clonotype was recovered from a woman in her thirties with type 1 diabetes. This chain's CDR3 is CASSHRLGQASGGKLFF. CDR3 DNA: TGTGCCAGCAGCCACCGGTTGGGACAGGCCTCAGGGGGAAAACTGTTTTTT.